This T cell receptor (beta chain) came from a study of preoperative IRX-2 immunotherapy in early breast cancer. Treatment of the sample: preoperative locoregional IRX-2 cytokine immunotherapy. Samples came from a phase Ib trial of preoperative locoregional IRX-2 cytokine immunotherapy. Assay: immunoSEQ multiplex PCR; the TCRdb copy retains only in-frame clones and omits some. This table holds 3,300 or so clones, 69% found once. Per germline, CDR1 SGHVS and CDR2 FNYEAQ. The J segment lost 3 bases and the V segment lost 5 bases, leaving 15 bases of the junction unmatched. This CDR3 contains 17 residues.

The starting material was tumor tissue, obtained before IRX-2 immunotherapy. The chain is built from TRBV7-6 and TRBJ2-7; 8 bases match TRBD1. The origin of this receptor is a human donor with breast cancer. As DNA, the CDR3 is TGTGCCAGCAGCCAAGGCGTTCAGGGGGCAACCGGCTACGAGCAGTACTTC. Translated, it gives CASSQGVQGATGYEQYF.